This entry describes one T cell receptor (beta chain). The antigen is not known. This entry is derived from a study of T cells in localized non-small cell lung cancer. The CDR3 spans 13 residues. Per germline, CDR1 GTSNPN and CDR2 SVGIG (reference sequence). Trimming took off 3 bases at V and 10 bases at J, with 18 bases between the two ends. The protocol was immunoSEQ multiplex PCR, while the TCRdb copy is restricted to in-frame clones and leaves out a portion. There are 40,000 to 65,000 clones in the sample; around 84% occur only once, and 15% to 20% lies in the top ten. Study-level results: An association was observed between higher blood T cell density and longer overall survival. T cell clonality was highest in uninvolved adjacent lung, above tumor.

The input for sequencing was PBMCs, taken before any cancer treatment. The receptor's source is a female donor with stage II lung adenocarcinoma. J is TRBJ1-2 and V is TRBV30; no clear D. CDR3 nucleotide sequence: TGTGCCTGGAGCCTCAAGGTGGGGATTGTCTACACCTTC. The encoded protein is CAWSLKVGIVYTF. The full variable domain, its missing parts supplied by reference TRBV30 and TRBJ1-2, is SQTIHQWPATLVQPVGSPLSLECTVEGTSNPNLYWYRQAAGRGLQLLFYSVGIGQISSEVPQNLSASRPQDRQFILSSKKLLLSDSGFYLCAWSLKVGIVYTFGSGTRLTVV.